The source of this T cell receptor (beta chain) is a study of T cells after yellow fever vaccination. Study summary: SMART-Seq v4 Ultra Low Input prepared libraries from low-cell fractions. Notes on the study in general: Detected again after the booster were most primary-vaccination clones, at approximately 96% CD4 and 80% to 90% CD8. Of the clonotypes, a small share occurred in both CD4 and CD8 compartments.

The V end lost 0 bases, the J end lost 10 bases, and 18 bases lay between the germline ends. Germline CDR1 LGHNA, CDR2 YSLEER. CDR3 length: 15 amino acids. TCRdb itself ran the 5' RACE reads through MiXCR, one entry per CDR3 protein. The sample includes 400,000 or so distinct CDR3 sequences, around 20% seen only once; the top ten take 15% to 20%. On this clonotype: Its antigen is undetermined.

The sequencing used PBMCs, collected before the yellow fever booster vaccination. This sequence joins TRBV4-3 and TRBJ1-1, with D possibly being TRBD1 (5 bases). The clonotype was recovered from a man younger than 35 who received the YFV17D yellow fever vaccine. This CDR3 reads CASSQDSGTVLGAFF. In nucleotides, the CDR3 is TGCGCCAGCAGCCAAGATTCGGGGACCGTTCTGGGAGCTTTCTTT.